This T cell receptor beta chain was recovered during a study of blood T cell repertoires in COVID-19. Study at large: The origin of the acute and convalescent COVID-19 samples was the United States, Italy and Spain. PBMCs, B-cell-depleted T cells, or T cells were the source of the cDNA or gDNA that made up the material.

Libraries were prepared by immunoSEQ multiplex PCR; TCRdb keeps only in-frame clonotypes and omits some of them. The table lists roughly 120,000 clones, around nine tenths of them singletons. The CDR3 length is 14 residues. Per germline, CDR1 SGHKS and CDR2 YYEKEE (reference sequence). The V end lost 0 bases, the J end lost 2 bases, and 8 bases lay between the germline ends. The specimen was peripheral blood. This sequence originates from a man in his fifties with COVID-19, enrolled during active disease. The gene calls are TRBV5-5 and TRBJ1-1; D call uncertain. The chain's CDR3 is CASSLVQSNTEAFF. The CDR3 DNA follows: TGTGCCAGCAGCTTGGTCCAGTCAAACACTGAAGCTTTCTTT.